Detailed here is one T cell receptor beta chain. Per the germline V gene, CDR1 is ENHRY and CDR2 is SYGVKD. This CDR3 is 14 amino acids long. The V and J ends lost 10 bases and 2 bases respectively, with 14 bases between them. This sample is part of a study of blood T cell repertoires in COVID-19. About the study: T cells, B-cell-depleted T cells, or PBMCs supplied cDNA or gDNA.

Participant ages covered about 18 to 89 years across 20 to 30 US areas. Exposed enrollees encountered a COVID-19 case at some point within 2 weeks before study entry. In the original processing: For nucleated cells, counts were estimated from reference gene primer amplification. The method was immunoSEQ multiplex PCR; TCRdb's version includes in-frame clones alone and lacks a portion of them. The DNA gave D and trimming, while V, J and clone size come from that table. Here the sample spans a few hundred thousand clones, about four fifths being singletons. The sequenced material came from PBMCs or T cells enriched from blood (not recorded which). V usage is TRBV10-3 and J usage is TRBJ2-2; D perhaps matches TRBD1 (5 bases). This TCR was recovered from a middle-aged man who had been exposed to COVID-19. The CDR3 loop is CATKNRSNTGELFF. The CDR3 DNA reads TGTGCCACCAAAAACAGGAGTAACACCGGGGAGCTGTTTTTT.